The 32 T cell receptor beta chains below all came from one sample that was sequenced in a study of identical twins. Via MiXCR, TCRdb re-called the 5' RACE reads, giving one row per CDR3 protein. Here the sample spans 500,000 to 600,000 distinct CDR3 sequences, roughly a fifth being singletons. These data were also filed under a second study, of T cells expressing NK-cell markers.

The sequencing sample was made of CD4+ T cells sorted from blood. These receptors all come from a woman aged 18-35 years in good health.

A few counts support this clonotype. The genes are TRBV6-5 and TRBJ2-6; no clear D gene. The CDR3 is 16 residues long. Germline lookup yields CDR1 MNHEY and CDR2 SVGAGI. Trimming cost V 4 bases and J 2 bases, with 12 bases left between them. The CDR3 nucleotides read TGTGCCAGCAGTTCAAACAGAAGAGCTGGGGCCAACGTCCTGACTTTC. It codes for CASSSNRRAGANVLTF.

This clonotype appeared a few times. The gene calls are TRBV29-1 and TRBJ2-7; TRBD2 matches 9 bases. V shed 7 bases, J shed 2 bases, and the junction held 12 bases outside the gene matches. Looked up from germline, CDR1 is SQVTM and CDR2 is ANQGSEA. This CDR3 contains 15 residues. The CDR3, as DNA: TGCAGCGCCTCGGCGGGTAGCGGGGGAACCTACGAGCAGTACTTC. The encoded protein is CSASAGSGGTYEQYF.

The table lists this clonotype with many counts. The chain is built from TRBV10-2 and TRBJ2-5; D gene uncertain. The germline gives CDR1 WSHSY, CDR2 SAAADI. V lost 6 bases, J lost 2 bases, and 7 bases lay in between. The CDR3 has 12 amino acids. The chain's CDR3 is CASSANQETQYF. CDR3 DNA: TGCGCCAGCAGCGCAAATCAAGAGACCCAGTACTTC.

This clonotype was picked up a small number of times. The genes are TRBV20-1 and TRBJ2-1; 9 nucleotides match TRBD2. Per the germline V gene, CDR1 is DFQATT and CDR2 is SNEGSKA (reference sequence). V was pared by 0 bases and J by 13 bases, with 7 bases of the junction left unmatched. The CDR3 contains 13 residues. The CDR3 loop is CSARDRLAANQFF. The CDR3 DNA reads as TGCAGTGCTAGAGATAGACTAGCGGCAAATCAGTTCTTC.

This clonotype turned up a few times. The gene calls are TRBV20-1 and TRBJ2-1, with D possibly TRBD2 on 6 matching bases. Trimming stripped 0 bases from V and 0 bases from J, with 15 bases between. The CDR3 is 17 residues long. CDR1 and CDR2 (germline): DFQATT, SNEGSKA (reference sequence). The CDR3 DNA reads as TGCAGTGCTAGAGATGGTGGCGGGACGAGCTCCTACAATGAGCAGTTCTTC. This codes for CSARDGGGTSSYNEQFF.

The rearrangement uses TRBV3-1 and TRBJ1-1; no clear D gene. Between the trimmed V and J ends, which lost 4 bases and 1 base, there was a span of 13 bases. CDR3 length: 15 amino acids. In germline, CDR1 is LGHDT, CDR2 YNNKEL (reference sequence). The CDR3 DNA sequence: TGTGCCAGCAGCCCCCTGACAATGAAGAACACTGAAGCTTTCTTT. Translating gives CASSPLTMKNTEAFF.

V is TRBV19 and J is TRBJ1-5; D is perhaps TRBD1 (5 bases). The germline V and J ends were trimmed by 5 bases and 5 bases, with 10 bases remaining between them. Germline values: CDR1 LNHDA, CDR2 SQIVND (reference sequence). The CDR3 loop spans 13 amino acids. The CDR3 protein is CASSPLGDQPQHF. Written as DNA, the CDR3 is TGTGCCAGTAGTCCCCTGGGGGATCAGCCCCAGCATTTT. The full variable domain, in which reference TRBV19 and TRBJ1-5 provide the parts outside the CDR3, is DGGITQSPKYLFRKEGQNVTLSCEQNLNHDAMYWYRQDPGQGLRLIYYSQIVNDFQKGDIAEGYSVSREKKESFPLTVTSAQKNPTAFYLCASSPLGDQPQHFGDGTRLSIL.

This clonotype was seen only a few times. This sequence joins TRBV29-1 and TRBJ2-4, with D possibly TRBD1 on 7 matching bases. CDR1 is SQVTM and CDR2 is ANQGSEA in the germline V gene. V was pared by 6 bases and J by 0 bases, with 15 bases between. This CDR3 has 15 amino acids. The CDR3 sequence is CSVRGRDLAKNIQYF. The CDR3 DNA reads TGCAGCGTGAGGGGGCGGGACCTAGCCAAAAACATTCAGTACTTC.

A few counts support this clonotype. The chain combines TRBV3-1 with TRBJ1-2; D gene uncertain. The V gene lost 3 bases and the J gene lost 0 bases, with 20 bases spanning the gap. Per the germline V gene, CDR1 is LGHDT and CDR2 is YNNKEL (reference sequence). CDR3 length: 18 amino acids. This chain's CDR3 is CASSHVNRASSSNYGYTF. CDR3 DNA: TGTGCCAGCAGCCATGTAAATCGGGCATCCTCGTCTAACTATGGCTACACCTTC. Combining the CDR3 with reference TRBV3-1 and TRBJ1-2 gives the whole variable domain DTAVSQTPKYLVTQMGNDKSIKCEQNLGHDTMYWYKQDSKKFLKIMFSYNNKELIINETVPNRFSPKSPDKAHLNLHINSLELGDSAVYFCASSHVNRASSSNYGYTFGSGTRLTVV.

CDR3 amino acids: CASSGAAKETQYF. The CDR3 DNA reads as TGCGCCAGCAGTGGGGCAGCGAAAGAGACCCAGTACTTC. The chain recombines TRBV10-1 with TRBJ2-5; no definite D call. CDR1 WNHNN and CDR2 SYGVQD come from the germline V gene (reference sequence). V was pared by 4 bases and J by 3 bases, with 9 bases between. The CDR3 totals 13 residues.

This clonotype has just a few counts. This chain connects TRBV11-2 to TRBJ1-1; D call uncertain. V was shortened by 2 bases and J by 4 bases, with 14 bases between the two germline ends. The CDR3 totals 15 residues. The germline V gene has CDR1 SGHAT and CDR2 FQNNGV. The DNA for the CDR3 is TGTGCCAGCAGCTTAAGAGGCCTGGGGAGCACTGAAGCTTTCTTT. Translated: CASSLRGLGSTEAFF.

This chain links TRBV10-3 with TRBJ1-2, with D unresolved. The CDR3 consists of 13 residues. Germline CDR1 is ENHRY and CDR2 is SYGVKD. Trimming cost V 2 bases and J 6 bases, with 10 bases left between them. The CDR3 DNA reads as TGTGCCATCAGTGAGGCGGGAAATCATGGCTACACCTTC. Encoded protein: CAISEAGNHGYTF.

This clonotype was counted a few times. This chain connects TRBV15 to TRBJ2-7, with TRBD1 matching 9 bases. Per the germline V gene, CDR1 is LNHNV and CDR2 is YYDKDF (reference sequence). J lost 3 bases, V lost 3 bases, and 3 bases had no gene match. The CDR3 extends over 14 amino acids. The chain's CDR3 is CATSSGTGHYEQYF. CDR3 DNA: TGTGCCACCAGCAGTGGGACAGGGCACTACGAGCAGTACTTC.

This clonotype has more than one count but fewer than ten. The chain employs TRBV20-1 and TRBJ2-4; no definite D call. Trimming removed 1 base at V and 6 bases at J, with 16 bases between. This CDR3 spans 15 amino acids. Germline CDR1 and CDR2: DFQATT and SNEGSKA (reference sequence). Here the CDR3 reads CSARAILAVGNIQYF. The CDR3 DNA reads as TGCAGTGCTAGAGCAATTCTCGCCGTCGGAAACATTCAGTACTTC.

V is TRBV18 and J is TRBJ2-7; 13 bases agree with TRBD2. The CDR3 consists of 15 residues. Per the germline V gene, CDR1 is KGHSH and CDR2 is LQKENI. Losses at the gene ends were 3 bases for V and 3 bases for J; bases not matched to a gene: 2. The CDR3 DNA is TGTGCCAGCTCACCCGGGACTAGCGGGAACTACGAGCAGTACTTC. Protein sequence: CASSPGTSGNYEQYF.

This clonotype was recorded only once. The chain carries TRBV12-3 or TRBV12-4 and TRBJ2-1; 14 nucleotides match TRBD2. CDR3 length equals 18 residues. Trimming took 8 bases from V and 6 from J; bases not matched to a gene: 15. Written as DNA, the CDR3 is TGTGCCAGCCTTCGGTGGACTAGCGGGGGGCCTCCCTTCAATGAGCAGTTCTTC. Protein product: CASLRWTSGGPPFNEQFF.

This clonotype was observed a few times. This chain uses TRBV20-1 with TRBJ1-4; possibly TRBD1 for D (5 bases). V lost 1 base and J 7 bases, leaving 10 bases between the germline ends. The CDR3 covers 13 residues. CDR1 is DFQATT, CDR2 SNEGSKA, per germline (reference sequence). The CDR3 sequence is CSARAGGSEKLFF. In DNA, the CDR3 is TGCAGTGCTAGAGCGGGGGGTAGTGAAAAACTGTTTTTT.

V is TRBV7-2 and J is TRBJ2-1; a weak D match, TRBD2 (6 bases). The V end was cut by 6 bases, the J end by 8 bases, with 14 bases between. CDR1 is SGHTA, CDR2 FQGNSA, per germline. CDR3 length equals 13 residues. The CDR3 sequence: CASRPTSSDEQFF. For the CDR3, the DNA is TGTGCCAGCAGACCCACTAGCTCCGATGAGCAGTTCTTC.

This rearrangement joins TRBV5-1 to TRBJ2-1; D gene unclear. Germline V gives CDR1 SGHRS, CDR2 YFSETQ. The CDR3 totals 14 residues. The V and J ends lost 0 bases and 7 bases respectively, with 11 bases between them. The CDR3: CASSLASVPNEQFF. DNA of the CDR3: TGCGCCAGCAGCTTGGCTAGTGTTCCAAATGAGCAGTTCTTC. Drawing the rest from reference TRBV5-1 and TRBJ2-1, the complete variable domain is KAGVTQTPRYLIKTRGQQVTLSCSPISGHRSVSWYQQTPGQGLQFLFEYFSETQRNKGNFPGRFSGRQFSNSRSEMNVSTLELGDSALYLCASSLASVPNEQFFGPGTRLTVL.

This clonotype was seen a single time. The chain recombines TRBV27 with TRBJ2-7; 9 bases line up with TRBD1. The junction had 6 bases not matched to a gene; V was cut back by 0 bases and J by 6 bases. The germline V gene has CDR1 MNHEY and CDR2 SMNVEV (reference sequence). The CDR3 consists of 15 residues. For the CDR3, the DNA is TGTGCCAGCAGTTTATCTGGGACAGGGCTCGGCGAGCAGTACTTC. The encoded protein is CASSLSGTGLGEQYF.

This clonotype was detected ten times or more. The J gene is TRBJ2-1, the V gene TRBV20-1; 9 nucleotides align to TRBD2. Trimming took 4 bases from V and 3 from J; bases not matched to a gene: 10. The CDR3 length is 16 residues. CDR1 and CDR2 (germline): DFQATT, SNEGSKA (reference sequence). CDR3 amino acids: CSANTASGVYYNEQFF. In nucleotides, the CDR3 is TGCAGTGCTAATACAGCTAGCGGGGTCTACTACAATGAGCAGTTCTTC.

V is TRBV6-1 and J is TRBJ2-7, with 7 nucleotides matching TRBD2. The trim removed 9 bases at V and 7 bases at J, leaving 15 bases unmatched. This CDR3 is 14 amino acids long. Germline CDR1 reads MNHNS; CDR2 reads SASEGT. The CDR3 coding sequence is TGTGCCAGTGAGCGGGGCGCCTCCTCGGGGGAGCAGTACTTC. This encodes CASERGASSGEQYF.

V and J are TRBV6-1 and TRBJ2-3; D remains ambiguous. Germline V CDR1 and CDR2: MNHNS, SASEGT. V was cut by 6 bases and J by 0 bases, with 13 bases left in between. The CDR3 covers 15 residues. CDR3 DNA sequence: TGTGCCAGCAGCCGCCGCGAGTCTAGCACAGATACGCAGTATTTT. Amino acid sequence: CASSRRESSTDTQYF.

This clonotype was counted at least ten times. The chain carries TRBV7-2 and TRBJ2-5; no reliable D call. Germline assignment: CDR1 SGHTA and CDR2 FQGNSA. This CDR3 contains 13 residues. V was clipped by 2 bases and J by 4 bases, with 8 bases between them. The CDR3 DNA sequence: TGTGCCAGCAGCTTAAGCCTTGGAGAGACCCAGTACTTC. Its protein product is CASSLSLGETQYF.

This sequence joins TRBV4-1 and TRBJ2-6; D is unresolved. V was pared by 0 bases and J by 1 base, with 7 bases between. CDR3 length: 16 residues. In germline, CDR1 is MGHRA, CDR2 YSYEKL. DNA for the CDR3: TGCGCCAGCAGCCAAGACCAGCCATCTGGGGCCAACGTCCTGACTTTC. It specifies CASSQDQPSGANVLTF.

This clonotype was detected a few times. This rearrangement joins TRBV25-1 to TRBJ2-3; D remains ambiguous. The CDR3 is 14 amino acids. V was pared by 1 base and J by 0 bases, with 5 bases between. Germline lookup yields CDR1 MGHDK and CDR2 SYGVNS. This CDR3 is CASSESSSTDTQYF. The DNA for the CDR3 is TGTGCCAGCAGTGAATCTTCAAGCACAGATACGCAGTATTTT.

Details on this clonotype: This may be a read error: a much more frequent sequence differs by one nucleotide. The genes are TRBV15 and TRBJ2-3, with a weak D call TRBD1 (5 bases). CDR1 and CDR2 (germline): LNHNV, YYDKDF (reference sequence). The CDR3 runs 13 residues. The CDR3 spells CATCRAPGDTQYF. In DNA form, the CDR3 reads TGTGCCACCTGCAGGGCTCCAGGGGATACGCAGTATTTT.

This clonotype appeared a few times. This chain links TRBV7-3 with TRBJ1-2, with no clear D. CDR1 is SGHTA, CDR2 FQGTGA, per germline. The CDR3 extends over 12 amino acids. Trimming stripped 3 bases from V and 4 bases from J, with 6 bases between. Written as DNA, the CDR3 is TGTGCCAGCAGCTTGGAGATCTATGGCTACACCTTC. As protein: CASSLEIYGYTF. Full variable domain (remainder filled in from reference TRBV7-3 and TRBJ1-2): GAGVSQTPSNKVTEKGKYVELRCDPISGHTALYWYRQSLGQGPEFLIYFQGTGAADDSGLPNDRFFAVRPEGSVSTLKIQRTERGDSAVYLCASSLEIYGYTFGSGTRLTVV.

The CDR3, as DNA: TGTGCCAGCAGCTTAGCTATTAACCACGAGGAGCAGTTCTTC. Amino acids: CASSLAINHEEQFF. This sequence joins TRBV7-7 and TRBJ2-1; unclear D gene. The CDR3 has 14 residues. V was clipped by 0 bases and J by 10 bases, with 13 bases between them. The germline V gene has CDR1 SSHAT and CDR2 FNYEAQ (reference sequence).

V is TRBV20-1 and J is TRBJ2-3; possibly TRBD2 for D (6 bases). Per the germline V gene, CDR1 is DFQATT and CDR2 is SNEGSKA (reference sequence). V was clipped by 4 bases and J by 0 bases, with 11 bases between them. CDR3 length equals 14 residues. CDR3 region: CSAIEGLSTDTQYF. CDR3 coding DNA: TGCAGTGCTATAGAGGGACTGAGCACAGATACGCAGTATTTT.

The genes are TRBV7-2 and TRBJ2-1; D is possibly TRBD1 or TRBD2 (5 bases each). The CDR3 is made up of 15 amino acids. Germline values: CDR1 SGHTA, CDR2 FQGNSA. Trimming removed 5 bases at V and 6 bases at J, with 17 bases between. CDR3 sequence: CASSPPLGTLNEQFF. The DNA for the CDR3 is TGTGCCAGCAGCCCCCCCCTAGGGACGCTCAATGAGCAGTTCTTC.

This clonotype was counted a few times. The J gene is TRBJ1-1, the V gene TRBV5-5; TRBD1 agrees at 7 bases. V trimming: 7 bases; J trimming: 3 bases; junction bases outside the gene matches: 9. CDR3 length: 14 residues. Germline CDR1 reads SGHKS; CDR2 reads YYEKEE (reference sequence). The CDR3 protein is CASGHRGGDTEAFF. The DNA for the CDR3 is TGTGCCAGCGGCCACAGGGGAGGGGACACTGAAGCTTTCTTT. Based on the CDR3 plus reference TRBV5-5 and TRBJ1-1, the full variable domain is DAGVTQSPTHLIKTRGQQVTLRCSPISGHKSVSWYQQVLGQGPQFIFQYYEKEERGRGNFPDRFSARQFPNYSSELNVNALLLGDSALYLCASGHRGGDTEAFFGQGTRLTVV.